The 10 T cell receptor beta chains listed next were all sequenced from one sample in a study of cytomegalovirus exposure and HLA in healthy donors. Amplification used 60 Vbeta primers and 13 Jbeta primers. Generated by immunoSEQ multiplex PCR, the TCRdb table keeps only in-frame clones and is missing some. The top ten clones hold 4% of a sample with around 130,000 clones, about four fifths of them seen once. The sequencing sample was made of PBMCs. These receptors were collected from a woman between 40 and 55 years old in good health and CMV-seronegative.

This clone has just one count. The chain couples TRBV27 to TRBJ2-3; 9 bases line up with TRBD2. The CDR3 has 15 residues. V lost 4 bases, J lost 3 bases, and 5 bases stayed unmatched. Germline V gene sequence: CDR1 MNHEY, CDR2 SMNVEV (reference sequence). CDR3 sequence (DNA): TGTGCCAGCAGTTCGGGACTAGCTCGGACAGATACGCAGTATTTT. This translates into CASSSGLARTDTQYF.

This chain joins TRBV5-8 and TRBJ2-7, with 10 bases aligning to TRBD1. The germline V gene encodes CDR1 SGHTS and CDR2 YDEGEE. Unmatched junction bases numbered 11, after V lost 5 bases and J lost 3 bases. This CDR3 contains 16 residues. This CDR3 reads CASRKRPGQGIYEQYF. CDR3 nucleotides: TGTGCCAGCAGAAAGAGGCCGGGACAGGGGATCTACGAGCAGTACTTC.

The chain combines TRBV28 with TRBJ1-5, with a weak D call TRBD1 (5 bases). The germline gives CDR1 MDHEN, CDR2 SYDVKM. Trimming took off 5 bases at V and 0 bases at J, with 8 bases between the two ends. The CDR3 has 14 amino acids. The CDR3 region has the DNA TGTGCCAGCAGTCCTGACAGTAGCAATCAGCCCCAGCATTTT. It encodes CASSPDSSNQPQHF.

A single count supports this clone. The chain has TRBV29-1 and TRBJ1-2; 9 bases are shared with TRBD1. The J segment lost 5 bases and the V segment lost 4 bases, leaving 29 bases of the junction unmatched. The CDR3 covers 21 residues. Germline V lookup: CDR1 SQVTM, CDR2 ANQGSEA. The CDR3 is CSVVGQRTTAAQGQGGYGYTF. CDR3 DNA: TGCAGCGTTGTTGGGCAGAGGACTACGGCCGCTCAGGGACAGGGTGGATATGGCTACACCTTC.

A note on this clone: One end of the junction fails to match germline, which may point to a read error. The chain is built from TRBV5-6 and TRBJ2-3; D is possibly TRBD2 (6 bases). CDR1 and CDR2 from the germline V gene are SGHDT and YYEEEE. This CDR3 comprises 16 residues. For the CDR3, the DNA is TGTGCCCGCAGCTCAGCAGGACTACCAGGATTTGATACGCAGTATTTT. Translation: CARSSAGLPGFDTQYF.

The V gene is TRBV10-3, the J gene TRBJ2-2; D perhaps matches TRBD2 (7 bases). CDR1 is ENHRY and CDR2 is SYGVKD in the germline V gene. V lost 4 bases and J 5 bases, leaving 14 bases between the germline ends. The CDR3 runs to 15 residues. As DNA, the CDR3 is TGTGCCATCAGTGTCGGGGGGCTGGGGACCGGGGAGCTGTTTTTT. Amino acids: CAISVGGLGTGELFF.

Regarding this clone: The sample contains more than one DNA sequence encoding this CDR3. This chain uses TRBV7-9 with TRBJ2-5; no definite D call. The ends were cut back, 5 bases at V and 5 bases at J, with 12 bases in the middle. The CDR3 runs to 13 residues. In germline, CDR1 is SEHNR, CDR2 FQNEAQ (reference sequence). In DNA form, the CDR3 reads TGTGCCAGCAGCCCCACCTCACGGGAGACCCAGTACTTC. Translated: CASSPTSRETQYF.

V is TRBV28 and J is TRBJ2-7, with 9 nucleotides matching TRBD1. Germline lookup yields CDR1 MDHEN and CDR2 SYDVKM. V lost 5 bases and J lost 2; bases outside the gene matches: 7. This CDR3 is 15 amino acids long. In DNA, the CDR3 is TGTGCCAGCAGTCCTCCCGGGACAGGGACCTACGAGCAGTACTTC. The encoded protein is CASSPPGTGTYEQYF.

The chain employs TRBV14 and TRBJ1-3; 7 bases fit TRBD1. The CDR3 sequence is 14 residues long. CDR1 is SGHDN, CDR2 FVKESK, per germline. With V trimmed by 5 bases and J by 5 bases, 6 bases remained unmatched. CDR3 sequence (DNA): TGTGCCAGCAGCTACCGGGACAGAAGAAACACCATATATTTT. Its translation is CASSYRDRRNTIYF.

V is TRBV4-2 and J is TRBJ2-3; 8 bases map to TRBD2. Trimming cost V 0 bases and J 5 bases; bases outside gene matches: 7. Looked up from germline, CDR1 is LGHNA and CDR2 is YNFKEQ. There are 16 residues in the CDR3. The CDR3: CASSQDWAGGGDTQYF. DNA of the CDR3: TGTGCCAGCAGCCAAGACTGGGCGGGGGGAGGAGATACGCAGTATTTT.